This TCR beta chain appears in the sequencing data of a study of identical twins' blood T cells. On the study more broadly: Some 50 million reads covered about 6 alpha-chain and about 6 beta-chain libraries. Study findings and constraints: Shared environment remains a possible cause of twin similarity.

Trimming pared 6 bases from V and 6 bases from J, leaving 11 bases between. This CDR3 is 12 amino acids long. Germline CDR1 is DFQATT and CDR2 is SNEGSKA (reference sequence). Methods used by the authors: Per-library CDR3 reads ranged about 2.2 to 4 million; clonotypes, ~90,000 to ~550,000. A single record per CDR3 protein comes from TCRdb applying MiXCR to the 5' RACE reads. These V and J calls rely on TCRdb rather than the paper's analysis. The sample comprises a few hundred thousand distinct CDR3 sequences, about 28% of which are singletons, and 5.5% to 6.5% rests with the top ten. The three twin pairs were reared together, likely meeting the same infections. To note about this clonotype: The target antigen is unknown.

The TCR was taken from a woman aged 18 to 55 in good health. Material: PBMCs. The chain combines TRBV20-1 with TRBJ2-2; D is ambiguous. The CDR3 reads CSALNSAGELFF. In DNA form, the CDR3 reads TGCAGTGCCCTTAATAGTGCCGGGGAGCTGTTTTTT.